Each of the 28 T cell receptor beta chains below was sequenced from the same sample in a study of OX40 agonist ivuxolimab in advanced cancers. Clones were read by immunoSEQ multiplex PCR, and TCRdb kept only the in-frame ones, dropping some. The top ten clones hold approximately 9.8% of a sample with about 38,000 clones, more than 70% of them seen once. Sequencing used CD4+ or CD8+ T cells sorted from blood, obtained in a trial of the OX40 agonist ivuxolimab. The receptors originated from an adult with an advanced solid tumor such as melanoma, head and neck, liver or kidney cancer.

The chain links TRBV7-9 to TRBJ2-5; 7 bases are a match to TRBD2. The CDR3 loop spans 15 amino acids. Germline values: CDR1 SEHNR, CDR2 FQNEAQ (reference sequence). Unmatched junction bases numbered 9, after V lost 3 bases and J lost 5 bases. The CDR3 nucleotides read TGTGCCAGCAGCTTGGGCGGGGGACCCCGGGAGACCCAGTACTTC. Protein: CASSLGGGPRETQYF.

The chain has TRBV5-4 and TRBJ1-1, with D unresolved. Germline V gene sequence: CDR1 SGHNT, CDR2 YYREEE (reference sequence). The CDR3 totals 13 residues. Trimming took off 0 bases at V and 2 bases at J, with 5 bases between the two ends. The CDR3 sequence is CASSLDRNTEAFF. The CDR3 DNA reads as TGTGCCAGCAGCTTGGACAGAAACACTGAAGCTTTCTTT.

The gene calls are TRBV28 and TRBJ2-1, with 9 bases lining up with TRBD1. V lost 7 bases to trimming and J lost 0 bases; unmatched junction nucleotides: 7. CDR3 length equals 16 residues. Germline V gene sequence: CDR1 MDHEN, CDR2 SYDVKM. CDR3 bases: TGTGCCAGCAAACGGACAGGGGCAAGCTCCTACAATGAGCAGTTCTTC. Its translation is CASKRTGASSYNEQFF.

This sequence joins TRBV28 and TRBJ1-1, with a tentative D call TRBD1 (6 bases). With 5 bases removed from V and 4 bases from J, the gap between germline ends came to 17 bases. Germline loops: CDR1 MDHEN, CDR2 SYDVKM. The CDR3 spans 15 residues. CDR3 sequence: CASSRGRGGVTEAFF. The CDR3 coding sequence is TGTGCCAGCAGTCGGGGGCGAGGTGGCGTCACTGAAGCTTTCTTT.

This clone turned up a few times. The J gene is TRBJ1-5, the V gene TRBV28; TRBD1 might be the D (5 bases). CDR1 and CDR2 from the germline V gene are MDHEN and SYDVKM. CDR3 size: 13 residues. Deletions cut 6 bases from V and 4 bases from J, with 10 bases between. CDR3 sequence: CASRFDRNQPQHF. The DNA for the CDR3 is TGTGCCAGCAGATTTGACAGAAATCAGCCCCAGCATTTT.

The J gene is TRBJ1-5, the V gene TRBV19; 11 nucleotides line up with TRBD1. Germline trimming cut 6 bases from V and 6 bases from J; bases unmatched to any gene: 7. Germline lookup yields CDR1 LNHDA and CDR2 SQIVND (reference sequence). The length of the CDR3 is 15 residues. This chain's CDR3 is CASSRGTGGSQPQHF. For the CDR3, the DNA is TGTGCCAGTAGCCGCGGGACAGGGGGGAGTCAGCCCCAGCATTTT. The complete variable domain, with remaining parts taken from reference TRBV19 and TRBJ1-5, reads DGGITQSPKYLFRKEGQNVTLSCEQNLNHDAMYWYRQDPGQGLRLIYYSQIVNDFQKGDIAEGYSVSREKKESFPLTVTSAQKNPTAFYLCASSRGTGGSQPQHFGDGTRLSIL.

The chain couples TRBV18 to TRBJ2-5; D is unclear. The CDR3 consists of 14 residues. The V end lost 0 bases, the J end lost 5 bases, and 10 bases lay between the germline ends. The V gene's germline CDR1 is KGHSH and CDR2 LQKENI. The CDR3 spells CASSPPERAETQYF. CDR3 bases: TGTGCCAGCTCACCACCGGAAAGGGCCGAGACCCAGTACTTC.

The chain employs TRBV28 and TRBJ2-2; TRBD2 aligns across 9 bases. Germline V gene data show CDR1 as MDHEN and CDR2 as SYDVKM. With V trimmed by 6 bases and J by 7 bases, 12 bases remained unmatched. CDR3 length equals 16 residues. The CDR3 protein is CASSPAGGGAIGELFF. CDR3 sequence (DNA): TGTGCCAGCAGCCCCGCCGGCGGGGGGGCGATCGGGGAGCTGTTTTTT.

The chain couples TRBV6-1 to TRBJ1-6; 8 bases are a match to TRBD1. V lost 6 bases to trimming and J lost 6 bases; unmatched junction nucleotides: 4. The CDR3 is 14 residues long. Germline CDR1 is MNHNS and CDR2 is SASEGT. CDR3 sequence (DNA): TGTGCCAGCAGGACAGGGGCCTTTAATTCACCCCTCCACTTT. It yields the protein CASRTGAFNSPLHF.

This rearrangement joins TRBV30 to TRBJ1-2; 9 bases fit TRBD1. This CDR3 has 17 amino acids. Germline loops: CDR1 GTSNPN, CDR2 SVGIG (reference sequence). V lost 1 base and J lost 0; bases outside the gene matches: 9. The CDR3 reads CAWSDWGQGLANYGYTF. The CDR3 DNA follows: TGTGCCTGGAGTGACTGGGGACAGGGACTAGCTAACTATGGCTACACCTTC. Based on the CDR3 plus reference TRBV30 and TRBJ1-2, the full variable domain is SQTIHQWPATLVQPVGSPLSLECTVEGTSNPNLYWYRQAAGRGLQLLFYSVGIGQISSEVPQNLSASRPQDRQFILSSKKLLLSDSGFYLCAWSDWGQGLANYGYTFGSGTRLTVV.

The CDR3 protein is CASSLRRTGTQYF. The CDR3 coding sequence is TGTGCCAGCAGTTTACGACGGACGGGTACGCAGTATTTT. The chain carries TRBV28 and TRBJ2-3; D gene ambiguous. Germline V gives CDR1 MDHEN, CDR2 SYDVKM. V lost 2 bases, J lost 8 bases, and 11 bases lay in between. The CDR3 runs to 13 residues.

This sequence joins TRBV5-5 and TRBJ1-1; TRBD1 aligns across 7 bases. CDR1 and CDR2 from the germline V gene are SGHKS and YYEKEE (reference sequence). The ends lost 4 bases at V and 7 bases at J; junction bases unmatched: 10. The CDR3 sequence is 14 residues long. The CDR3 DNA is TGTGCCAGCAGCCGGATTGGGGACAGAGTTGAAGCTTTCTTT. This sequence encodes CASSRIGDRVEAFF.

This chain links TRBV7-3 with TRBJ2-7; weak D call: TRBD2 (6 bases). In germline, CDR1 is SGHTA, CDR2 FQGTGA. The CDR3 runs to 16 residues. Trimming took off 1 base at V and 0 bases at J, with 13 bases between the two ends. The CDR3 DNA reads as TGTGCCAGCAGCTTAAAAGGGGACTCCTACTCCTACGAGCAGTACTTC. It is translated as CASSLKGDSYSYEQYF. The whole variable domain, remainder taken from reference TRBV7-3 and TRBJ2-7, is GAGVSQTPSNKVTEKGKYVELRCDPISGHTALYWYRQSLGQGPEFLIYFQGTGAADDSGLPNDRFFAVRPEGSVSTLKIQRTERGDSAVYLCASSLKGDSYSYEQYFGPGTRLTVT.

This chain links TRBV11-2 with TRBJ2-3; no clear D gene. V lost 1 base and J lost 4, with 15 bases in between. Looked up from germline, CDR1 is SGHAT and CDR2 is FQNNGV. The length of the CDR3 is 16 residues. This CDR3 reads CASSLAAGTRADTQYF. The DNA of the CDR3 is TGTGCCAGCAGCTTAGCCGCTGGAACCCGGGCAGATACGCAGTATTTT.

Sample share makes this clone medium-sized. CDR3 sequence: CASSSEQYF. CDR3 sequence (DNA): TGTGCCAGCAGCTCCGAGCAGTACTTC. The rearrangement links TRBV7-3 to TRBJ2-7; D is unresolved. Per the germline V gene, CDR1 is SGHTA and CDR2 is FQGTGA. The CDR3 covers 9 residues. Trimming shortened V by 4 bases and J by 6 bases, and 1 base separated the two germline ends.

By share of the sample, this clone is medium-sized. The same CDR3 arises from other DNA sequences in this sample as well. This chain joins TRBV29-1 and TRBJ2-1; 14 nucleotides line up with TRBD2. Germline CDR1 is SQVTM and CDR2 is ANQGSEA. V was pared by 3 bases and J by 9 bases, with 4 bases of the junction left unmatched. CDR3 length: 14 residues. The CDR3 nucleotides read TGCAGCGTTGAGGGACTAGCGGGAGTATCTGAGCAGTTCTTC. It is translated as CSVEGLAGVSEQFF.

This chain joins TRBV6-1 and TRBJ2-5; D may be TRBD2 (5 bases). Trimming left V 6 bases short and J 6 bases short, with 20 bases between. The CDR3 spans 15 residues. Germline-derived CDR1 and CDR2 are MNHNS and SASEGT. The CDR3 DNA is TGTGCCAGCAGCTATACATGGGGAGAGCAACAGACCCAGTACTTC. It translates to CASSYTWGEQQTQYF.

This chain uses TRBV18 with TRBJ1-1, with D hard to call. V lost 0 bases to trimming and J lost 6 bases, with 14 bases between them. The CDR3 consists of 15 residues. CDR1 KGHSH and CDR2 LQKENI come from the germline V gene. Written as DNA, the CDR3 is TGTGCCAGCTCACCACCGGTAGGGAGGGTTGCTGAAGCTTTCTTT. Protein product: CASSPPVGRVAEAFF.

The DNA of the CDR3 is TGTGCCAGCAGCGTAGCTCTGTCTAGGGGGCAGCGCGGGGAGCTGTTTTTT. Its protein is CASSVALSRGQRGELFF. The rearrangement uses TRBV9 and TRBJ2-2, with TRBD1 matching over 7 bases. Germline CDR1 is SGDLS and CDR2 is YYNGEE. The ends lost 0 bases at V and 7 bases at J; junction bases unmatched: 12. The CDR3 covers 17 residues.

The V call is TRBV18, the J call TRBJ2-7; TRBD1 matches at 9 bases. The CDR3 is 15 residues long. The J segment lost 6 bases and the V segment lost 3 bases, leaving 9 bases of the junction unmatched. Germline loops: CDR1 KGHSH, CDR2 LQKENI. The CDR3 sequence is CASSPPGTGRSEQYF. As DNA, the CDR3 is TGTGCCAGCTCACCGCCCGGGACAGGGAGGTCCGAGCAGTACTTC.

The J gene is TRBJ2-7, the V gene TRBV7-9; TRBD2 matches 8 bases. Germline V CDR1 and CDR2: SEHNR, FQNEAQ (reference sequence). Losses at the gene ends were 0 bases for V and 3 bases for J; bases not matched to a gene: 10. The CDR3 length is 17 residues. The CDR3 DNA is TGTGCCAGCAGCTTAGCCCGGGCTAGCGGGCTCCTCTACGAGCAGTACTTC. Translation: CASSLARASGLLYEQYF.

This CDR3 reads CASRGGLAGTEQYF. The CDR3 DNA reads TGTGCCAGTAGAGGCGGGCTAGCGGGGACCGAGCAGTACTTC. The chain joins TRBV19 to TRBJ2-5; 9 nucleotides line up with TRBD2. The better agreement between TRBJ2-7 and the DNA end casts doubt on the J call. Germline V gene sequence: CDR1 LNHDA, CDR2 SQIVND (reference sequence). The CDR3 length is 14 residues.

This rearrangement joins TRBV7-9 to TRBJ2-5; TRBD2 agrees at 13 bases. Germline-derived CDR1 and CDR2 are SEHNR and FQNEAQ (reference sequence). V gave up 6 bases and J gave up 2 bases; unmatched junction bases: 3. The CDR3 is 15 residues long. CDR3 bases: TGTGCCAGCAGTCGGACTAGCGGGGGTCAAGAGACCCAGTACTTC. Its protein is CASSRTSGGQETQYF.

The rearrangement links TRBV15 to TRBJ2-5; D possibly corresponds to TRBD2 (6 bases). This CDR3 spans 13 amino acids. Germline CDR1 is LNHNV and CDR2 is YYDKDF (reference sequence). V lost 4 bases and J 5 bases, leaving 11 bases between the germline ends. The CDR3 spells CATSKGLEETQYF. The CDR3 nucleotides read TGTGCCACCAGCAAGGGACTCGAGGAGACCCAGTACTTC.

The V gene is TRBV7-3, the J gene TRBJ2-1, with D perhaps matching TRBD2 (6 bases). This CDR3 contains 15 residues. In germline, CDR1 is SGHTA, CDR2 FQGTGA. The V end was cut by 1 base, the J end by 4 bases, with 11 bases between. CDR3: CASSLIADTYNEQFF. In DNA, the CDR3 is TGTGCCAGCAGCTTAATAGCGGATACATACAATGAGCAGTTCTTC.

J is TRBJ2-7 and V is TRBV10-3; 12 bases agree with TRBD2. Germline V gives CDR1 ENHRY, CDR2 SYGVKD. The CDR3 extends over 19 amino acids. The V and J ends lost 7 bases and 0 bases, in that order; junction bases with no gene match: 16. The CDR3 coding sequence is TGTGCCATCATCAAAAATTACGGACTAGCGGGGTTTAGCTCCTACGAGCAGTACTTC. Its translation is CAIIKNYGLAGFSSYEQYF.

This chain uses TRBV28 with TRBJ2-7, with D possibly being TRBD2 (5 bases). Germline V lookup: CDR1 MDHEN, CDR2 SYDVKM. V lost 6 bases and J lost 5, with 11 bases in between. This CDR3 is built from 12 residues. CDR3 sequence: CASSGVGNEQYF. For the CDR3, the DNA is TGTGCCAGCAGCGGGGTTGGCAACGAGCAGTACTTC.

J is TRBJ1-1 and V is TRBV10-2, with 10 bases matching TRBD1. Germline V gene sequence: CDR1 WSHSY, CDR2 SAAADI. The CDR3 runs 17 residues. Trimming removed 3 bases from V and 6 bases from J; junction bases left unmatched: 13. The CDR3 nucleotides are TGCGCCAGCAGTGATAGGGGACAGGGGAGATTGAGGCCTGAAGCTTTCTTT. Translation: CASSDRGQGRLRPEAFF.